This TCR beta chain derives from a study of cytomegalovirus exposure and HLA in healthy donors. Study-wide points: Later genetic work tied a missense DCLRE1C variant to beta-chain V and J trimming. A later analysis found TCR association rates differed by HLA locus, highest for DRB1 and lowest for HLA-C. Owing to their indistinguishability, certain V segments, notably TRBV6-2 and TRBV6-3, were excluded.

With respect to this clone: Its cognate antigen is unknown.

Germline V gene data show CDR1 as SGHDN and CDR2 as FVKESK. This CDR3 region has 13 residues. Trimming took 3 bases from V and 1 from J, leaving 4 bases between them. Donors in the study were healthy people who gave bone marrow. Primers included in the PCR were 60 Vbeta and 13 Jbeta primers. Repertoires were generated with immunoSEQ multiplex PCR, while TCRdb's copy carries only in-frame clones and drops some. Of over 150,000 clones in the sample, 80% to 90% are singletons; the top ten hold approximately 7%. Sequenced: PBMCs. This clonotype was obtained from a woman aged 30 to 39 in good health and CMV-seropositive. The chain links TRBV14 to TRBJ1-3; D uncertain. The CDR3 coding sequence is TGTGCCAGCAGCCATCTTTCTGGAAACACCATATATTTT. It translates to CASSHLSGNTIYF.